The clone carrying this T cell receptor beta chain has a handful of counts. What it binds is unknown. This sample was included in a study of T cells in Graves' hyperthyroidism and ophthalmopathy. Trimming cost V 8 bases and J 3 bases; bases outside gene matches: 12. The germline V gene encodes CDR1 MRHNA and CDR2 SNTAGT. The CDR3 sequence is 15 residues long. General observations from the study: Ophthalmopathy was predicted by the model a median of approximately six months ahead of onset. In the analysis, a 13 V-J model separated ophthalmopathy from stable hyperthyroidism.

TCR beta CDR3 regions were amplified from RNA. The primer set for the first-round RT-PCR of the TCR CDR3 was HTBI. In TCRdb, the multiplex PCR reads were re-called with MiXCR into one record per CDR3 protein. The table lists hundreds of thousands of distinct CDR3 sequences, about half of them singletons. The sample consisted of peripheral blood or thyroid tissue (not recorded which). The TCR comes from a woman under 30 with Graves' hyperthyroidism. The V gene is TRBV6-4, the J gene TRBJ1-1, with 7 bases aligning to TRBD1. Here the CDR3 DNA reads TGTGCCAGCGGCTCTACAGGGGAACGAGACACTGAAGCTTTCTTT. Translating gives CASGSTGERDTEAFF.